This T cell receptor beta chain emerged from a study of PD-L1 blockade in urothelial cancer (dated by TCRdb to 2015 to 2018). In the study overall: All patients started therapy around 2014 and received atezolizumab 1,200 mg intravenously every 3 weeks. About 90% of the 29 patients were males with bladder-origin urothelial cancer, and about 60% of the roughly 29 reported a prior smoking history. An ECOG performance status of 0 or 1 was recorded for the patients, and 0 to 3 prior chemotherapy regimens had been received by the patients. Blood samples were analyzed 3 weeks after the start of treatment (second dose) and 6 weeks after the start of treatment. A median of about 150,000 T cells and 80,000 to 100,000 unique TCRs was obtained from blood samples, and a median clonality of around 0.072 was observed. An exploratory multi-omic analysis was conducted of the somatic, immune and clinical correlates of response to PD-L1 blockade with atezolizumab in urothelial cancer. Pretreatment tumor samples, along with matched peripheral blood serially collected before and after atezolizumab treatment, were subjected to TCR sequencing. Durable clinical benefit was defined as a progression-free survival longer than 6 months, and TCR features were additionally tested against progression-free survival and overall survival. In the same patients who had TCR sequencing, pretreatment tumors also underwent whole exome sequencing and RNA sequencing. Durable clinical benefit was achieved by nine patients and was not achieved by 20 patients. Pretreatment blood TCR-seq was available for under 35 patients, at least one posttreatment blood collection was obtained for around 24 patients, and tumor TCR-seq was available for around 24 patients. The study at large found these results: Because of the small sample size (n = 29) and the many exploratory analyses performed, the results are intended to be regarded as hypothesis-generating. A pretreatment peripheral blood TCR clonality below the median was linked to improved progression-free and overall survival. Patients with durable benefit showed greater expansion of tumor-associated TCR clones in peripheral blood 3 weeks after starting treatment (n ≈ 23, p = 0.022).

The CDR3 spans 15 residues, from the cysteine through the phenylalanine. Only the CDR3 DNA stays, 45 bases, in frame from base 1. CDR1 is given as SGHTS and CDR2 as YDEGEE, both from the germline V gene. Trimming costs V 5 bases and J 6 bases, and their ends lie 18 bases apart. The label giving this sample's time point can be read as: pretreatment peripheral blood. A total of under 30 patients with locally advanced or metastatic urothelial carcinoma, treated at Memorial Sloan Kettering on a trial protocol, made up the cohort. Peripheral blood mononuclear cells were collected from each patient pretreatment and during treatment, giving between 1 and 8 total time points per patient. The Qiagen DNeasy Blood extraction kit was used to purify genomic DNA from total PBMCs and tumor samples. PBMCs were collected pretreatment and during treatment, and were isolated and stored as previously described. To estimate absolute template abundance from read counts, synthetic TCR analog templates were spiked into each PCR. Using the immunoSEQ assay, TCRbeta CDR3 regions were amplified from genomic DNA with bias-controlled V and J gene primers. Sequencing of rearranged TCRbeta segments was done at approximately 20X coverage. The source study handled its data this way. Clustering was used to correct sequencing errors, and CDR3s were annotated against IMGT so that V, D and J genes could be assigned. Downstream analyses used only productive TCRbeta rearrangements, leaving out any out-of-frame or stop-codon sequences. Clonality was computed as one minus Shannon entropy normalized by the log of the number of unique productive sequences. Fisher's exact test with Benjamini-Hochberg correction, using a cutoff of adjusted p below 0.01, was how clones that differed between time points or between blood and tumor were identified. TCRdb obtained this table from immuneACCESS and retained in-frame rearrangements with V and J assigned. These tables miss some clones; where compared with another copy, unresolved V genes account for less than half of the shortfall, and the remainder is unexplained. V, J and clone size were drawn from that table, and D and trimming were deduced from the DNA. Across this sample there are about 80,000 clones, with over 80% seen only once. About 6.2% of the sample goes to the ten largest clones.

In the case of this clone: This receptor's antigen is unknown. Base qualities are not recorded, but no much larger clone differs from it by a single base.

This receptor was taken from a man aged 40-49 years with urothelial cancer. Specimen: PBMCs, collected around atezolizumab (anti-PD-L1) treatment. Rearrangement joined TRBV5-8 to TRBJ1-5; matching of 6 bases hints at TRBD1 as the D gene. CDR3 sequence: CASSSAGTTRQPQHF. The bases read TGTGCCAGCAGTTCTGCCGGGACAACGCGTCAGCCCCAGCATTTT.